This TCR beta chain comes out of a study of blood T cell repertoires in COVID-19 (dated by TCRdb to 2018 to 2020). For the wider study: Collaborator samples came from the United States, Italy and Spain and covered acute and convalescent phases of COVID-19. The material from the prospective study consisted of cDNA or gDNA derived from T cells, B-cell-depleted T cells, or PBMCs. Subjects who had been exposed to COVID-19, were actively infected with it, or had recovered from it provided the deeply sampled blood TCRbeta repertoires that made up the dataset. The repertoires were made available in a free public database intended to serve as a resource for research on the immune response to SARS-CoV-2. Samples came from the ongoing ImmuneRACE study (first 160 participants) plus 1,254 subjects from 6 global collaborators. A de-identified subject ID, COVID-19 status, age in years and sex were almost always included in the sample metadata. Where HLA class I and class II types were available, the types were taken from metadata supplied by the sample provider, not from assay-based typing. Broader findings and caveats from the paper: Clinical and demographic metadata were provided uncurated, with the amount varying by source and participant.

With regard to this clone: Its antigen is currently not known. Base qualities are missing; no much larger clone stands one base away.

The immunoSEQ Assay, a bias-controlled multiplex PCR, was used to amplify TCRbeta CDR3 regions from genomic DNA. Per the authors' processing: The number of nucleated cells in each sample was estimated from the amplification of reference gene primers within the assay. To quantify the absolute abundance of each unique TCRbeta CDR3 rearrangement, sequence reads were collapsed and filtered. For each sample, productive Simpson clonality was calculated by taking the square root of Simpson's diversity index across productive rearrangements. TCRdb mirrors the immuneACCESS table, restricted to in-frame sequences. Some clones are absent from its copies; in checked studies, under half trace to an unresolved V gene, and the reason for the others is unknown. The V and J calls and clone size were taken over from that table, and D and trimming were inferred from the DNA. Recorded for this sample are hundreds of thousands of clones; approximately 80% of them occurred a single time. Less than 5.5% of the sample belongs to the ten largest clones.

Participants in the prospective study were aged about 18 to 95 years, lived in 20 to 30 United States geographic areas, and enrolled through a virtual design. To assign participants to cohorts, the prospective study relied on clinical history that participants themselves reported in a screening survey and a study questionnaire. Exposed participants had been in contact, within 2 weeks of entering the study, with a person who had a PCR-confirmed or clinician-diagnosed case of COVID-19. Each participant in the prospective study had whole blood, serum and a nasopharyngeal or oropharyngeal swab collected by mobile phlebotomists. Prospective study participants could optionally give additional blood draws and questionnaires over an approximately two-month period. Before DNA extraction, prospective study blood samples were shipped either frozen or at room temperature. The germline V gene gives CDR1 as SGHVS and CDR2 as FQNEAQ. Including the terminal cysteine and phenylalanine, the CDR3 comprises 14 residues. Only the CDR3 DNA stays, 42 bases, in frame from base 1. Trimming takes 5 bases from V and 0 bases from J, and the germline ends sit 8 bases apart.

Sample: PBMCs or T cells enriched from blood (not recorded which). Rearrangement joined TRBV7-8 to TRBJ1-3; the D gene cannot be resolved reliably. The source of this sequence is a man aged 40-49 years who had been exposed to COVID-19. The DNA sequence follows: TGTGCCAGCAGCGCTAAGAGCTCTGGAAACACCATATATTTT. Translated, this gives CASSAKSSGNTIYF.